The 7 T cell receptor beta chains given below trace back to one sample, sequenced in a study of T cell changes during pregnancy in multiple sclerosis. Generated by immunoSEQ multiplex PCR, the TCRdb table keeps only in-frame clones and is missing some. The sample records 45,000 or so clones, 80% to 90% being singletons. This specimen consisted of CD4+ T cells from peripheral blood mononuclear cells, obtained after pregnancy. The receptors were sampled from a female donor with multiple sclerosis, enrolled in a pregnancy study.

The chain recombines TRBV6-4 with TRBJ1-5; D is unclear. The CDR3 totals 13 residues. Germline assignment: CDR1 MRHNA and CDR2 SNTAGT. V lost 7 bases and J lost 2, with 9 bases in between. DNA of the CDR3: TGTGCCAGCATATCGGTCGGCAATCAGCCCCAGCATTTT. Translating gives CASISVGNQPQHF.

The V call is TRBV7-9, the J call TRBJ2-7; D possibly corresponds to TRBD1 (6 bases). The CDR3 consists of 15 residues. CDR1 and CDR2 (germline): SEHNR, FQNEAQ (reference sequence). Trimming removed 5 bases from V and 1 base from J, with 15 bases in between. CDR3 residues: CASSPPRGMSYEQYF. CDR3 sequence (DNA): TGTGCCAGCAGCCCCCCAAGGGGGATGTCCTACGAGCAGTACTTC.

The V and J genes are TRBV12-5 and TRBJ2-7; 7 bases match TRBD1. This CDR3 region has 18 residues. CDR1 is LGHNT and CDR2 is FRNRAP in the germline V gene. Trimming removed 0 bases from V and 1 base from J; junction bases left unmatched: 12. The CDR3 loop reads CASGLVPRDSLPSYEQYF. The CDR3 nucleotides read TGTGCTAGTGGTTTGGTACCCCGGGACAGCCTACCATCCTACGAGCAGTACTTC.

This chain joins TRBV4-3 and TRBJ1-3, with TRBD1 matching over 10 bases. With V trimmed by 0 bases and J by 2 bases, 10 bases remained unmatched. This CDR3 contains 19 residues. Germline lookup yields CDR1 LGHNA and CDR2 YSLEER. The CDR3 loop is CASSQDAGQGEYAGNTIYF. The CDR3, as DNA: TGCGCCAGCAGCCAAGACGCCGGACAGGGGGAATATGCTGGAAACACCATATATTTT.

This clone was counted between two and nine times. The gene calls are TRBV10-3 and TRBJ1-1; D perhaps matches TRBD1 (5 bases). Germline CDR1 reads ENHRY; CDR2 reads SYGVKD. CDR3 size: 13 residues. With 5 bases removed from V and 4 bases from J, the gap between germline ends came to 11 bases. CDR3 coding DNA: TGTGCCATCAGTAGCGGGGGTAGCACTGAAGCTTTCTTT. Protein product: CAISSGGSTEAFF.

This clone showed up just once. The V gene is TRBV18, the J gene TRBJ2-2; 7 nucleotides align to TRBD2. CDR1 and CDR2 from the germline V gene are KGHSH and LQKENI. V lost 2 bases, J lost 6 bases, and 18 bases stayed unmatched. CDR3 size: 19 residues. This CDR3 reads CASSPVLIRDYGVAGELFF. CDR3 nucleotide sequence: TGTGCCAGCTCACCAGTTCTAATTCGGGACTATGGAGTTGCCGGGGAGCTGTTTTTT.

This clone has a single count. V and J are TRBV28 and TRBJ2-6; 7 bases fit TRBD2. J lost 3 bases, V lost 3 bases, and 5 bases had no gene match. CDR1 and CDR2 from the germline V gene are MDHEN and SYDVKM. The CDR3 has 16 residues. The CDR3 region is CASSFGGSLGANVLTF. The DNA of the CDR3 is TGTGCCAGCAGTTTTGGCGGGAGCCTTGGGGCCAACGTCCTGACTTTC.